One sample yielded the 17 T cell receptor beta chains listed below, sequenced in a study of PD-1 blockade in mismatch repair-deficient tumors. This table comes from immunoSEQ multiplex PCR, and its TCRdb copy is limited to in-frame clones, with some not included. Of over 100,000 clones listed, about 80% are singletons. Specimen: peripheral blood, collected 60 weeks after starting pembrolizumab. All receptors come from an adult with mismatch repair-deficient cancer.

In its sample, this clone was seen a few times. The chain joins TRBV9 to TRBJ2-7, with 7 positions matching TRBD2. The CDR3 consists of 14 residues. V was pared by 2 bases and J by 0 bases, with 2 bases of the junction left unmatched. CDR1 is SGDLS and CDR2 is YYNGEE in the germline V gene. The CDR3 is CASSVSGTSYEQYF. The DNA of the CDR3 is TGTGCCAGCAGCGTCAGCGGGACCTCCTACGAGCAGTACTTC.

This sequence joins TRBV5-6 and TRBJ2-5; the match to TRBD2 covers 7 bases. V lost 1 base, J lost 3 bases, and 6 bases stayed unmatched. Germline V gene sequence: CDR1 SGHDT, CDR2 YYEEEE. The CDR3 extends over 15 amino acids. The CDR3, as DNA: TGTGCCAGCAGCTTGACTAGCGAGATAAAAGAGACCCAGTACTTC. It encodes CASSLTSEIKETQYF.

The gene calls are TRBV7-9 and TRBJ1-1; no reliable D call. Germline V gene sequence: CDR1 SEHNR, CDR2 FQNEAQ (reference sequence). The CDR3 spans 15 residues. V was cut by 6 bases and J by 0 bases, with 14 bases left in between. For the CDR3, the DNA is TGTGCCAGCAGTCATCGGGCGGGGATGAACACTGAAGCTTTCTTT. Translating it yields CASSHRAGMNTEAFF.

This clone was seen repeatedly, ten times or more. The chain uses TRBV6-5 and TRBJ1-2, with 7 bases lining up with TRBD1. Germline CDR1 is MNHEY and CDR2 is SVGAGI. The V and J ends lost 4 bases and 2 bases, in that order; junction bases with no gene match: 7. The CDR3 is 15 residues long. CDR3 sequence: CASSFTGATNYGYTF. As DNA, the CDR3 is TGTGCCAGCAGTTTTACAGGGGCGACGAACTATGGCTACACCTTC.

CDR3 sequence reads: CASSKAGPYNEQFF. The CDR3, as DNA: TGTGCCAGCAGCAAAGCGGGACCTTACAATGAGCAGTTCTTC. The chain has TRBV21-1 and TRBJ2-1. TRBV21-1 is recorded as a pseudogene. This CDR3 is built from 14 residues.

The gene calls are TRBV5-1 and TRBJ2-7, with 7 bases lining up with TRBD2. The CDR3 spans 15 residues. V lost 1 base, J lost 4 bases, and 8 bases stayed unmatched. Germline V CDR1 and CDR2: SGHRS, YFSETQ. In DNA form, the CDR3 reads TGCGCCAGCAGCTTGAGTAGCCTAGCGGAGTACGAGCAGTACTTC. Protein: CASSLSSLAEYEQYF.

The chain recombines TRBV4-1 with TRBJ2-1, with D tentatively TRBD2 (5 bases). The germline V gene has CDR1 MGHRA and CDR2 YSYEKL. This CDR3 contains 15 residues. The V end was cut by 0 bases, the J end by 7 bases, with 13 bases between. In nucleotides, the CDR3 is TGCGCCAGCAGCCAAGATGGGCTAGCAGGAAATGAGCAGTTCTTC. Protein: CASSQDGLAGNEQFF.

V gene TRBV9 combines with J gene TRBJ1-4, with 7 bases that match TRBD1. The CDR3 length is 13 residues. Trimming at V came to 3 bases and at J to 5 bases, leaving 1 base not matched to a gene. Germline loops: CDR1 SGDLS, CDR2 YYNGEE. The CDR3 loop reads CASSAQGNEKLFF. The CDR3 bases are TGTGCCAGCAGCGCACAGGGGAATGAAAAACTGTTTTTT.

The chain links TRBV6-6 to TRBJ2-7; possibly TRBD1 for D (6 bases). The CDR3 sequence is 13 residues long. Looked up from germline, CDR1 is MNHNY and CDR2 is SVGAGI (reference sequence). Trimming took off 9 bases at V and 2 bases at J, with 14 bases between the two ends. The CDR3 spells CASEGQTPYEQYF. CDR3 bases: TGTGCCAGTGAAGGACAGACTCCCTACGAGCAGTACTTC.

This chain uses TRBV19 with TRBJ2-6; D uncertain. V lost 7 bases and J lost 4, with 5 bases in between. CDR3 length: 12 amino acids. CDR1 is LNHDA and CDR2 is SQIVND in the germline V gene (reference sequence). The CDR3 DNA sequence: TGTGCCAGTACGTCCGGGGCCAACGTCCTGACTTTC. Translation gives CASTSGANVLTF.

With respect to this clone: Other DNA sequences in the same sample also yield this CDR3. The rearrangement links TRBV9 to TRBJ2-1; either TRBD1 or TRBD2 may supply D (5 bases each). Trimming stripped 0 bases from V and 4 bases from J, with 11 bases between. The CDR3 is 15 amino acids. Germline V gives CDR1 SGDLS, CDR2 YYNGEE. This chain's CDR3 is CASSVELAGYNEQFF. The DNA of the CDR3 is TGTGCCAGCAGCGTAGAGCTAGCAGGGTACAATGAGCAGTTCTTC.

The chain links TRBV11-3 to TRBJ2-5, with D unclear. Germline CDR1 reads SGHNT; CDR2 reads YENEEA. The length of the CDR3 is 15 residues. The V end lost 0 bases, the J end lost 1 base, and 9 bases lay between the germline ends. The CDR3 DNA sequence: TGTGCCAGCAGCTTAGATCGAGGTTTCCAAGAGACCCAGTACTTC. Its protein product is CASSLDRGFQETQYF.

J is TRBJ2-7 and V is TRBV7-2; TRBD2 is a possible D gene (6 bases). The CDR3 contains 16 residues. Per germline, CDR1 SGHTA and CDR2 FQGNSA. V lost 5 bases, J lost 2 bases, and 19 bases lay in between. CDR3 sequence (DNA): TGTGCCAGCAGCGAAGGATACGGGGGAGAGGCCTACGAGCAGTACTTC. It translates to CASSEGYGGEAYEQYF.

The rearrangement joins TRBV5-6 to TRBJ2-5; TRBD2 agrees at 10 bases. The end of the DNA fits TRBJ2-7 better, so the J call may be wrong. The CDR3 covers 15 residues. The germline CDR1 and CDR2 sequences are SGHDT and YYEEEE. CDR3 in amino acids: CASSLFTSGTYEQYF. In nucleotides, the CDR3 is TGTGCCAGCAGCTTGTTCACTAGCGGGACCTACGAGCAGTACTTC.

This rearrangement joins TRBV7-9 to TRBJ2-2; D uncertain. The CDR3 is 14 residues long. Germline V gene data show CDR1 as SEHNR and CDR2 as FQNEAQ (reference sequence). V lost 6 bases, J lost 5 bases, and 13 bases lay in between. The CDR3 DNA reads TGTGCCAGCAGTCCCTACAGAGCAACCGGGGAGCTGTTTTTT. Translated: CASSPYRATGELFF.

This clone has only a few counts. V gene TRBV2 combines with J gene TRBJ1-5, with D hard to call. This CDR3 is 15 amino acids long. Between the trimmed V and J ends, which lost 7 bases and 4 bases, there was a span of 17 bases. Germline V lookup: CDR1 SNHLY, CDR2 FYNNEI. CDR3 DNA sequence: TGTGCCAGCACCTCAAGGGAGTTTGGTAATCAGCCCCAGCATTTT. This gives the protein CASTSREFGNQPQHF.

This clone has just a few counts. The chain uses TRBV7-8 and TRBJ2-7; TRBD2 aligns across 9 bases. The J segment lost 6 bases and the V segment lost 1 base, leaving 4 bases of the junction unmatched. The CDR3 is 14 amino acids. From germline, CDR1 is SGHVS and CDR2 FQNEAQ. The CDR3 protein is CASSLGGRGSEQYF. CDR3 DNA: TGTGCCAGCAGCTTAGGCGGGAGGGGCTCCGAGCAGTACTTC.